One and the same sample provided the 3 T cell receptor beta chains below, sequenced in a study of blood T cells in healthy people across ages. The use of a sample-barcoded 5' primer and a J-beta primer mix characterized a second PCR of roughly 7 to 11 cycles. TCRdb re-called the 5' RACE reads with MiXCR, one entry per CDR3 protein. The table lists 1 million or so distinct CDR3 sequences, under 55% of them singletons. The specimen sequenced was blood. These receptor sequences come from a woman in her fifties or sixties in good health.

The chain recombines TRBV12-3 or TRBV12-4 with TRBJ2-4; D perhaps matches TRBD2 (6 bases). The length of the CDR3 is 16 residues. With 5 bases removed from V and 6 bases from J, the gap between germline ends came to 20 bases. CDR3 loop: CASSPSRGRSLNIQYF. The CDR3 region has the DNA TGTGCCAGCAGTCCCTCACGAGGGAGGTCTTTAAACATTCAGTACTTC.

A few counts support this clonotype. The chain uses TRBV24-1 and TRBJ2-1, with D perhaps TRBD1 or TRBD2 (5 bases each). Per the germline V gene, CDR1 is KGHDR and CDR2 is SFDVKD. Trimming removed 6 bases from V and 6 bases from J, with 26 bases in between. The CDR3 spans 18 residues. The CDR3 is CATSPNPPGPQSANEQFF. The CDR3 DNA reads TGTGCCACCAGTCCCAACCCGCCGGGACCCCAATCGGCCAATGAGCAGTTCTTC.

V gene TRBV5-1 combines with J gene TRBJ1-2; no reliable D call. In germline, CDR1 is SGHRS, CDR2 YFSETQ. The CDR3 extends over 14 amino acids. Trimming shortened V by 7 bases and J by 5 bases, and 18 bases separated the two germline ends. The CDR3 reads CASSPGGVQYGYTF. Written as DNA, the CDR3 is TGCGCCAGCTCACCAGGCGGGGTTCAATATGGCTACACCTTC.